The T cell receptor (beta chain) described here comes from a study of CD8 T cells in ankylosing spondylitis. Between the trimmed V and J ends, which lost 3 bases and 0 bases, there was a span of 10 bases. This CDR3 comprises 15 residues. General observations from the study: For ankylosing spondylitis blood, a TCR beta motif of under 10 highly homologous variants appeared characteristic.

The table lists this clonotype with a few counts. As yet, its antigen is unknown. TCRdb re-called the 5' RACE reads through MiXCR, storing one row per CDR3 protein. Counted here are some 840,000 distinct CDR3 sequences, 12% occurring once; the ten biggest clones make up roughly 0.51%. The specimen was blood, either unsorted or a sorted T cell fraction (not recorded which). The rearrangement links TRBV12-3 or TRBV12-4 to TRBJ2-3; D is unresolved. The sequence was collected from a male donor with ankylosing spondylitis. In DNA, the CDR3 is TGTGCCAGCAGTTTGGGTTGGCCTAGCACAGATACGCAGTATTTT. Translated: CASSLGWPSTDTQYF.